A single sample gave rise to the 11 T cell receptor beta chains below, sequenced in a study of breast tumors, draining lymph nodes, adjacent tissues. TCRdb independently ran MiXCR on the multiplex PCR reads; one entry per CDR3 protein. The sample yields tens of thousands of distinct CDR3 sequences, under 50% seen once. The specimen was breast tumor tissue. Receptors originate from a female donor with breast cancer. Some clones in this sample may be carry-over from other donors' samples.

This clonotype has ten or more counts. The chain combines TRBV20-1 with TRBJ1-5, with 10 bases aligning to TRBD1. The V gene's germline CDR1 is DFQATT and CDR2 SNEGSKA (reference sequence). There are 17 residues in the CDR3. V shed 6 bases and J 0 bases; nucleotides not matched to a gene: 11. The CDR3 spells CSAKSGTGEYSNQPQHF. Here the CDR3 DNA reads TGCAGTGCAAAGTCCGGGACAGGGGAATATAGCAATCAGCCCCAGCATTTT.

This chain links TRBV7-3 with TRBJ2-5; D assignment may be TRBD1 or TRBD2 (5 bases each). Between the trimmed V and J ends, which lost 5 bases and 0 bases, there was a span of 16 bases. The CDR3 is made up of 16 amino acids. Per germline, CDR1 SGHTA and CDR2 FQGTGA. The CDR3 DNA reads TGTGCCAGCAGCGGGACCGCGAGTCCAGACCAAGAGACCCAGTACTTC. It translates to CASSGTASPDQETQYF.

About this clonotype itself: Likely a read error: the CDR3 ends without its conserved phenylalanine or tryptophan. The CDR3 nucleotides read TGTGCCGCCAGCAGAGAGATAGGTCAGCCCCAGCATTTG. It specifies CAASREIGQPQHL. The chain recombines TRBV15 with TRBJ1-5, with no clear D. There are 13 residues in the CDR3. Germline loops: CDR1 LNHNV, CDR2 YYDKDF (reference sequence).

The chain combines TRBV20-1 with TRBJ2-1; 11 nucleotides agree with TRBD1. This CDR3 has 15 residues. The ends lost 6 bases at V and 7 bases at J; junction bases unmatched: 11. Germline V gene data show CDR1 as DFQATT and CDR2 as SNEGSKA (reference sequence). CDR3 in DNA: TGCAGTGCCACCGGACAGGGGGCTAGGTGGAATGAGCAGTTCTTC. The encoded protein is CSATGQGARWNEQFF.

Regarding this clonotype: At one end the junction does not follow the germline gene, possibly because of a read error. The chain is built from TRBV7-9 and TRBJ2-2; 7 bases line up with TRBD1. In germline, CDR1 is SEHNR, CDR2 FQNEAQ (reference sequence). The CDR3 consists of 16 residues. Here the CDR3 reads CASSGDRAANTGELLF. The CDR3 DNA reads TGTGCCAGCAGCGGCGACAGGGCCGCGAACACCGGGGAGCTGCTTTTT.

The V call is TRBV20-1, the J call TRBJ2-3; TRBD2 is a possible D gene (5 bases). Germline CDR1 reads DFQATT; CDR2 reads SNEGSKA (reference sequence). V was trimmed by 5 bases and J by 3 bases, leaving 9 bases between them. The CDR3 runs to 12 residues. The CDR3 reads CSAQSGTDTQYF. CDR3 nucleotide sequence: TGCAGTGCTCAAAGCGGAACAGATACGCAGTATTTT.

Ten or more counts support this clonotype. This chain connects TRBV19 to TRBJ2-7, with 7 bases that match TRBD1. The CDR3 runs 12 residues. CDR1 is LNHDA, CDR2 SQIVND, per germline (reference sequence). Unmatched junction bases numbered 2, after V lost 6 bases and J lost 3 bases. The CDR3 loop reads CASRDRNYEQYF. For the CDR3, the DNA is TGTGCCAGTAGGGACAGGAACTACGAGCAGTACTTC.

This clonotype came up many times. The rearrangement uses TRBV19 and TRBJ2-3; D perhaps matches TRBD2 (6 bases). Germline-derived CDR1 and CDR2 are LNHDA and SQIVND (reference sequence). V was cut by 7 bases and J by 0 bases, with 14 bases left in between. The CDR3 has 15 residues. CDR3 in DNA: TGTGCCAGTAAACCCGGGGACTCCAGCACAGATACGCAGTATTTT. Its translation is CASKPGDSSTDTQYF.

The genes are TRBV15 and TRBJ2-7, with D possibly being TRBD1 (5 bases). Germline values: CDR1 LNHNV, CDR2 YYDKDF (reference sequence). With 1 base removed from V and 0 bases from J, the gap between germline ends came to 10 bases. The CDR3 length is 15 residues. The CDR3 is CATSRVGAASYEQYF. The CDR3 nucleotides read TGTGCCACCAGCAGAGTAGGGGCGGCCTCCTACGAGCAGTACTTC.

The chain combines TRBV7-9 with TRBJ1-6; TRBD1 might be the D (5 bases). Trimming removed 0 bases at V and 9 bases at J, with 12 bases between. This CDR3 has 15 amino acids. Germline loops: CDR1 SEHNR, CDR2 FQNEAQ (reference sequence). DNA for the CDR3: TGTGCCAGCAGCTTAGCCGGGACCCAAGGTTCACCCCTCCACTTT. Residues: CASSLAGTQGSPLHF.

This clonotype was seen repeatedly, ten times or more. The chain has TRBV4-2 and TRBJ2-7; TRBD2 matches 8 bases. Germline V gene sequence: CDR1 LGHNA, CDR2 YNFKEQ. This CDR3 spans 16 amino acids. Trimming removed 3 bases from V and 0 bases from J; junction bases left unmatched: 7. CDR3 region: CASSQFSGASSYEQYF. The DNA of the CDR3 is TGTGCCAGCAGCCAGTTTAGCGGGGCTAGCTCCTACGAGCAGTACTTC.